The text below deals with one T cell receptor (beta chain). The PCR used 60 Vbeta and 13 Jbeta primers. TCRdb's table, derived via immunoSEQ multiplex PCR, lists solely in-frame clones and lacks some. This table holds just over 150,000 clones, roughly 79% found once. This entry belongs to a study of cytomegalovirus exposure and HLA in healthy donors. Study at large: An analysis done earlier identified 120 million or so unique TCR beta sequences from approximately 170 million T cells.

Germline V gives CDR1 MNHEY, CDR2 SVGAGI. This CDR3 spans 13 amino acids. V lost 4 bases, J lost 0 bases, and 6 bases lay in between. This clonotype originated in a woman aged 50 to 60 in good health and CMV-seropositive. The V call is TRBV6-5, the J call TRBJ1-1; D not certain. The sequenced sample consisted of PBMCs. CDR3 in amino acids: CASSSGMNTEAFF. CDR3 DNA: TGTGCCAGCAGTTCCGGTATGAACACTGAAGCTTTCTTT.